These 28 T cell receptor beta chains were sequenced from one sample in a study of blood T cell repertoires in COVID-19. Profiling relied on immunoSEQ multiplex PCR, and the TCRdb table lists in-frame clones only, not all of them. Altogether 250,000 to 350,000 clones are present, 70% to 90% being singletons, with the ten largest covering around 8%. The sequenced sample was peripheral blood. The receptors here all came from a woman in her forties or fifties who had recovered from COVID-19.

The rearrangement joins TRBV30 to TRBJ1-5; no reliable D call. Germline CDR1 is GTSNPN and CDR2 is SVGIG (reference sequence). Trimming took off 3 bases at V and 6 bases at J, with 15 bases between the two ends. The length of the CDR3 is 14 residues. The DNA for the CDR3 is TGTGCCTGGAGCGAAGCCTCCGTTACTCAGCCCCAGCATTTT. This encodes CAWSEASVTQPQHF.

The chain combines TRBV4-1 with TRBJ1-5; 9 bases map to TRBD1. The CDR3 totals 17 residues. The V gene end was trimmed by 1 base and the J gene end by 7 bases; junction bases not matched to a gene: 11. CDR1 MGHRA and CDR2 YSYEKL come from the germline V gene. In nucleotides, the CDR3 is TGCGCCAGCAGCCAAGTCCCGGGACAGGGAGTCGGCCAGCCCCAGCATTTT. Its translation is CASSQVPGQGVGQPQHF.

The genes are TRBV10-1 and TRBJ2-5; 8 nucleotides match TRBD2. Trimming removed 3 bases from V and 7 bases from J; junction bases left unmatched: 10. This CDR3 spans 15 amino acids. The germline V gene encodes CDR1 WNHNN and CDR2 SYGVQD (reference sequence). The CDR3 loop reads CASSDVAGGPGTQYF. Here the CDR3 DNA reads TGCGCCAGCAGTGACGTTGCGGGAGGCCCTGGGACCCAGTACTTC.

This clone was seen only once. The same CDR3 arises from other DNA sequences in this sample as well. CDR3 sequence reads: CASSRTGGEQYF. The DNA of the CDR3 is TGTGCCAGCAGCCGGACAGGGGGCGAGCAGTACTTC. This rearrangement joins TRBV6-5 to TRBJ2-7, with 10 bases aligning to TRBD1. Germline trimming cut 6 bases from V and 6 bases from J; bases unmatched to any gene: 2. CDR1 and CDR2 (germline): MNHEY, SVGAGI. The CDR3 totals 12 residues.

J is TRBJ1-2 and V is TRBV30; perhaps TRBD1 as D (5 bases). The germline gives CDR1 GTSNPN, CDR2 SVGIG (reference sequence). The CDR3 extends over 13 amino acids. The germline V and J ends were trimmed by 2 bases and 3 bases, with 10 bases remaining between them. CDR3 protein: CAWSPSRDYGYTF. The DNA for the CDR3 is TGTGCCTGGAGTCCAAGCAGGGACTATGGCTACACCTTC.

In this sample, this clone turned up once. The rearrangement joins TRBV6-2 or TRBV6-3 to TRBJ1-1, with a weak D call TRBD1 (6 bases). CDR3 length: 16 residues. V gave up 6 bases and J gave up 2 bases, with 19 bases separating them. Germline CDR1 reads MNHEY; CDR2 reads SVGEGT. The CDR3 sequence: CASSRPTGTRNTEAFF. CDR3 nucleotides: TGTGCCAGCAGCCGACCCACCGGGACACGAAACACTGAAGCTTTCTTT.

The chain has TRBV15 and TRBJ1-1; D gene unclear. Germline V CDR1 and CDR2: LNHNV, YYDKDF (reference sequence). The CDR3 spans 15 residues. V shed 0 bases and J shed 4 bases, with 12 bases lying between them. The CDR3 DNA is TGTGCCACCAGCAGAGATCGGGGAGGGAGCACTGAAGCTTTCTTT. This gives the protein CATSRDRGGSTEAFF.

Only a few counts were recorded for this clone. The V call is TRBV4-3, the J call TRBJ2-1; TRBD1 matches 9 bases. The CDR3 runs to 19 residues. Germline V lookup: CDR1 LGHNA, CDR2 YSLEER. V trimming: 0 bases; J trimming: 4 bases; junction bases outside the gene matches: 13. CDR3 in DNA: TGCGCCAGCAGCCAAGATGAGTTTATGGGGGACAGGGAATACAATGAGCAGTTCTTC. Protein product: CASSQDEFMGDREYNEQFF.

The chain joins TRBV27 to TRBJ2-3; 8 bases agree with TRBD2. CDR3 size: 16 residues. The V gene end was trimmed by 5 bases and the J gene end by 0 bases; junction bases not matched to a gene: 7. Germline V gene lookup returns CDR1 MNHEY and CDR2 SMNVEV (reference sequence). The CDR3 region is CASSLASGLSTDTQYF. The DNA of the CDR3 is TGTGCCAGCAGTCTTGCTAGCGGGCTGAGCACAGATACGCAGTATTTT.

The chain combines TRBV15 with TRBJ1-2, with 11 bases matching TRBD1. V was clipped by 4 bases and J by 8 bases; unmatched bases: 12. Germline values: CDR1 LNHNV, CDR2 YYDKDF (reference sequence). The CDR3 extends over 16 amino acids. CDR3 amino acids: CATSTTPGQGGKGYTF. The DNA of the CDR3 is TGTGCCACCAGCACCACCCCGGGACAGGGGGGAAAAGGCTACACCTTC. The complete variable domain, with remaining parts taken from reference TRBV15 and TRBJ1-2, reads DAMVIQNPRYQVTQFGKPVTLSCSQTLNHNVMYWYQQKSSQAPKLLFHYYDKDFNNEADTPDNFQSRRPNTSFCFLDIRSPGLGDTAMYLCATSTTPGQGGKGYTFGSGTRLTVV.

This clone appeared once. The V and J genes are TRBV7-2 and TRBJ1-1, with 8 bases lining up with TRBD1. Looked up from germline, CDR1 is SGHTA and CDR2 is FQGNSA. V was clipped by 4 bases and J by 1 base; unmatched bases: 5. The CDR3 has 15 residues. DNA of the CDR3: TGTGCCAGCAGCTCAGCAGGGGGCGGGAACACTGAAGCTTTCTTT. Translated, it gives CASSSAGGGNTEAFF.

This clone was observed once. The rearrangement uses TRBV19 and TRBJ1-1; D is undetermined. The CDR3 has 14 residues. Germline CDR1 is LNHDA and CDR2 is SQIVND (reference sequence). V was shortened by 3 bases and J by 4 bases, with 12 bases between the two germline ends. The CDR3 loop reads CASSINTWSTEAFF. For the CDR3, the DNA is TGTGCCAGTAGTATCAACACCTGGAGCACTGAAGCTTTCTTT.

On this clone: The junction does not match germline at one end; this may be a read error. V gene TRBV5-1 combines with J gene TRBJ2-5; 7 bases match TRBD2. Germline V gives CDR1 SGHRS, CDR2 YFSETQ. The CDR3 runs 16 residues. The CDR3 DNA reads TGCGCCCGCAGCTTGGGGGGAGGGGATTTCCAAGAGACCCAGTACTTC. Translating it yields CARSLGGGDFQETQYF.

The chain recombines TRBV3-1 (or the pseudogene TRBV3-2) with TRBJ2-3; 8 bases are a match to TRBD2. The germline V gene encodes CDR1 LGHDT and CDR2 YNNKEL (reference sequence). With V trimmed by 1 base and J by 5 bases, 8 bases remained unmatched. This CDR3 region has 16 residues. CDR3 bases: TGTGCCAGCAGCCAAGCCAGCGGGAGTTTGATAGATACGCAGTATTTT. Amino acid sequence: CASSQASGSLIDTQYF.

The V and J genes are TRBV4-1 and TRBJ2-3; TRBD2 agrees at 9 bases. J gave up 8 bases and V 1 base, and 13 bases lay outside the gene matches. The CDR3 consists of 17 residues. Germline assignment: CDR1 MGHRA and CDR2 YSYEKL. This CDR3 is CASSQAQTSGLLTTQYF. CDR3 coding DNA: TGCGCCAGCAGCCAAGCCCAAACTAGCGGGCTCCTGACTACGCAGTATTTT.

This clone was found many times. The rearrangement joins TRBV7-2 to TRBJ1-5; D call uncertain. V lost 1 base to trimming and J lost 4 bases, with 5 bases between them. CDR1 is SGHTA, CDR2 FQGNSA, per germline. The CDR3 totals 13 residues. The CDR3 here is CASSLDQNQPQHF. As DNA, the CDR3 is TGTGCCAGCAGCTTAGACCAGAATCAGCCCCAGCATTTT.

This clone was detected only a few times. The chain combines TRBV2 with TRBJ1-6; 11 bases agree with TRBD1. Germline-derived CDR1 and CDR2 are SNHLY and FYNNEI. The ends lost 7 bases at V and 0 bases at J; junction bases unmatched: 8. There are 18 residues in the CDR3. The DNA for the CDR3 is TGTGCCAGCAACCTGGACAGGGGGCAGCTCTCCTATAATTCACCCCTCCACTTT. Amino acids: CASNLDRGQLSYNSPLHF.

The V gene is TRBV19, the J gene TRBJ2-5; TRBD2 matches 11 bases. The CDR3 spans 17 residues. Losses at the gene ends were 8 bases for V and 5 bases for J; bases not matched to a gene: 16. Germline CDR1 is LNHDA and CDR2 is SQIVND (reference sequence). The CDR3 region is CASSTTSGSRDWETQYF. The CDR3 bases are TGTGCCAGTTCCACTACTAGCGGGAGCAGGGATTGGGAGACCCAGTACTTC.

The rearrangement links TRBV5-5 to TRBJ2-7; TRBD1 agrees at 7 bases. With 4 bases clipped from V and 6 bases from J, the junction kept 4 bases outside the gene matches. The CDR3 loop spans 12 amino acids. Germline V gives CDR1 SGHKS, CDR2 YYEKEE (reference sequence). DNA for the CDR3: TGTGCCAGCAGCCGACAGGGTGGCGAGCAGTACTTC. This translates into CASSRQGGEQYF. Variable domain in full (rest from reference TRBV5-5 and TRBJ2-7): DAGVTQSPTHLIKTRGQQVTLRCSPISGHKSVSWYQQVLGQGPQFIFQYYEKEERGRGNFPDRFSARQFPNYSSELNVNALLLGDSALYLCASSRQGGEQYFGPGTRLTVT.

The CDR3 is CASSPPGTHYGYTF. In DNA, the CDR3 is TGTGCCAGCAGTCCCCCGGGAACCCACTATGGCTACACCTTC. This chain links TRBV28 with TRBJ1-2, with D unclear. The CDR3 is made up of 14 amino acids. Trimming took 5 bases from V and 3 from J, leaving 13 bases between them. From germline, CDR1 is MDHEN and CDR2 SYDVKM.

The rearrangement uses TRBV7-8 and TRBJ1-2; 8 bases agree with TRBD1. This CDR3 spans 16 amino acids. V lost 1 base, J lost 6 bases, and 10 bases stayed unmatched. Germline V lookup: CDR1 SGHVS, CDR2 FQNEAQ. The CDR3 spells CASSLGTRAGGDGYTF. The CDR3 DNA reads TGTGCCAGCAGCTTAGGGACTCGGGCAGGGGGCGATGGCTACACCTTC.

V gene TRBV24-1 combines with J gene TRBJ2-3, with 11 bases aligning to TRBD2. V lost 4 bases, J lost 5 bases, and 10 bases stayed unmatched. CDR3 length: 17 residues. The germline V gene encodes CDR1 KGHDR and CDR2 SFDVKD. The CDR3 reads CATSDTGTSGRRDTQYF. In DNA, the CDR3 is TGTGCCACCAGTGACACCGGGACTAGCGGACGCCGAGATACGCAGTATTTT.

A word on this clone: One junction end disagrees with the germline gene, perhaps due to a read error. The J gene is TRBJ2-7, the V gene TRBV2, with 8 bases aligning to TRBD1. The CDR3 has 16 residues. The germline CDR1 and CDR2 sequences are SNHLY and FYNNEI. The CDR3 loop reads CASSEGDRHNSYEQYF. The CDR3 DNA follows: TGTGCTAGCAGTGAGGGGGACAGGCACAACTCCTACGAGCAGTACTTC.

V is TRBV24-1 and J is TRBJ2-7; 11 bases fit TRBD2. The germline V gene has CDR1 KGHDR and CDR2 SFDVKD. The CDR3 loop spans 15 amino acids. The V and J ends lost 4 bases and 2 bases, in that order; junction bases with no gene match: 3. CDR3 sequence: CATSEASGRPYEQYF. In DNA, the CDR3 is TGTGCCACCAGTGAGGCTAGCGGGAGGCCCTACGAGCAGTACTTC.

The chain recombines TRBV7-2 with TRBJ1-1, with D possibly TRBD1 on 5 matching bases. The V and J ends lost 5 bases and 11 bases respectively, with 12 bases between them. The germline V gene encodes CDR1 SGHTA and CDR2 FQGNSA. The CDR3 totals 11 residues. CDR3 in DNA: TGTGCCAGCAGCCCCCAGGGTTGGGCTTTCTTT. This codes for CASSPQGWAFF.

The J gene is TRBJ2-2, the V gene TRBV6-5, with TRBD1 identical over 8 bases. CDR3 length: 15 residues. Losses at the gene ends were 6 bases for V and 1 base for J; bases not matched to a gene: 4. CDR1 and CDR2 (germline): MNHEY, SVGAGI. The CDR3 protein is CASRVGQGNTGELFF. The CDR3 DNA follows: TGTGCCAGCAGGGTAGGACAGGGGAACACCGGGGAGCTGTTTTTT.

The chain links TRBV29-1 to TRBJ2-3, with D perhaps matching TRBD2 (5 bases). The CDR3 spans 15 residues. The V gene lost 1 base and the J gene lost 0 bases, with 11 bases spanning the gap. Germline loops: CDR1 SQVTM, CDR2 ANQGSEA. Here the CDR3 DNA reads TGCAGCGTTGAAGGTACGGACTCTAGCACAGATACGCAGTATTTT. Translated, it gives CSVEGTDSSTDTQYF.

The rearrangement links TRBV28 to TRBJ1-5; a weak D match, TRBD1 (6 bases). The CDR3 is made up of 14 amino acids. Germline V gives CDR1 MDHEN, CDR2 SYDVKM. The V end lost 6 bases, the J end lost 6 bases, and 15 bases lay between the germline ends. As DNA, the CDR3 is TGTGCCAGCAGGCAACAGGGTCTGAGTCAGCCCCAGCATTTT. It yields the protein CASRQQGLSQPQHF.